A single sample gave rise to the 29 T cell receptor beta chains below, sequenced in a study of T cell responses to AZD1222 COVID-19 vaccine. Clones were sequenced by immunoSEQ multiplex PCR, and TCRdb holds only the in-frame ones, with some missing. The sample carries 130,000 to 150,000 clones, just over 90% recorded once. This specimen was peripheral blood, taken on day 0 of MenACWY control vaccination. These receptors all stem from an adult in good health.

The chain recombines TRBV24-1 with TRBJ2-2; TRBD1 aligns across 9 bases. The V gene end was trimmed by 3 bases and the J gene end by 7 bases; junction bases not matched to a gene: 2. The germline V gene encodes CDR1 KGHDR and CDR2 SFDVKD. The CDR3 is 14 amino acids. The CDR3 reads CATSDTGGGGELFF. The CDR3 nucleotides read TGTGCCACCAGTGATACAGGGGGCGGCGGGGAGCTGTTTTTT.

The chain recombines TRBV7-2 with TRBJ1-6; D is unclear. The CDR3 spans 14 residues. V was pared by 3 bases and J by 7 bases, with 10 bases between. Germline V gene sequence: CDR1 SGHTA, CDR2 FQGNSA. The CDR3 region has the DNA TGTGCCAGCAGCTTCAGCCTCACGAATTCACCCCTCCACTTT. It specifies CASSFSLTNSPLHF.

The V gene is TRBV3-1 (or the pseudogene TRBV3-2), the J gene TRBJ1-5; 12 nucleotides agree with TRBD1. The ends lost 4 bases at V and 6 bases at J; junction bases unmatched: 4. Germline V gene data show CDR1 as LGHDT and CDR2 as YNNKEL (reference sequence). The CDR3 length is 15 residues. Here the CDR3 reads CASSPGQGARQPQHF. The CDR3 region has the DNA TGTGCCAGCAGCCCGGGACAGGGGGCTCGTCAGCCCCAGCATTTT.

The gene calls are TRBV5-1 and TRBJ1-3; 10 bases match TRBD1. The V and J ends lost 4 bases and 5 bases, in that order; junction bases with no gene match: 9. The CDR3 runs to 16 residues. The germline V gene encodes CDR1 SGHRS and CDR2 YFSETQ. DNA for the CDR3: TGCGCCAGCAGCAATCAAGGACAGGGGGGCCGAAACACCATATATTTT. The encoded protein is CASSNQGQGGRNTIYF.

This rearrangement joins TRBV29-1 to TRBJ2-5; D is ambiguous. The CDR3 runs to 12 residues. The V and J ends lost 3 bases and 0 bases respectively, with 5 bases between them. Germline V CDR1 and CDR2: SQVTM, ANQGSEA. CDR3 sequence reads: CSVEDYQETQYF. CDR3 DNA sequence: TGCAGCGTTGAGGATTACCAAGAGACCCAGTACTTC.

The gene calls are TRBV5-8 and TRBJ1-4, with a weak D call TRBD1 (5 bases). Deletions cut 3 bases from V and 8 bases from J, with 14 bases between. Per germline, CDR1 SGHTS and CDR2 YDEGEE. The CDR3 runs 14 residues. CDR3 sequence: CASSSDSLGEKLFF. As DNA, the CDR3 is TGTGCCAGCAGCTCTGACAGCTTAGGGGAAAAACTGTTTTTT.

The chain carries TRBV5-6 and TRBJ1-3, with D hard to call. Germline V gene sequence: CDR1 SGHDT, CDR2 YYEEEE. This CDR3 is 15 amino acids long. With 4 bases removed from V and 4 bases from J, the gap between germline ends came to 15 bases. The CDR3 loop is CASSGDPRGGNTIYF. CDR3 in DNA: TGTGCCAGCAGCGGAGACCCTCGAGGAGGAAACACCATATATTTT.

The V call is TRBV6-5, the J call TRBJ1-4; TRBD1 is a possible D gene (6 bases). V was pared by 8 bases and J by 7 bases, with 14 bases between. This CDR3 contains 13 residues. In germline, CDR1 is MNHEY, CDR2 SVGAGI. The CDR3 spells CASGGRGGEKLFF. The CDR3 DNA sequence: TGTGCCAGCGGGGGCCGCGGGGGTGAAAAACTGTTTTTT.

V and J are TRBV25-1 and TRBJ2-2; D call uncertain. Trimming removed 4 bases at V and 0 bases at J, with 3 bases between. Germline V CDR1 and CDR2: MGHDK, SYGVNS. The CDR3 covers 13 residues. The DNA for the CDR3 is TGTGCCAGCAGTGTGTCGAACACCGGGGAGCTGTTTTTT. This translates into CASSVSNTGELFF.

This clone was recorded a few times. CDR3 loop: CASSAGVGGDTQYF. CDR3 bases: TGCGCCAGCAGTGCGGGAGTGGGGGGGGATACGCAGTATTTT. The rearrangement links TRBV10-2 to TRBJ2-3, with 7 bases identical to TRBD2. Germline CDR1 is WSHSY and CDR2 is SAAADI. With 4 bases clipped from V and 6 bases from J, the junction kept 7 bases outside the gene matches. The CDR3 totals 14 residues.

The CDR3, as DNA: TGCAGCGTTGAAGATCGGTTATTCGAGCAGTACTTC. Translating gives CSVEDRLFEQYF. The V and J genes are TRBV29-1 and TRBJ2-7; D unresolved. This CDR3 spans 12 amino acids. Trimming took off 0 bases at V and 6 bases at J, with 9 bases between the two ends. Germline V CDR1 and CDR2: SQVTM, ANQGSEA.

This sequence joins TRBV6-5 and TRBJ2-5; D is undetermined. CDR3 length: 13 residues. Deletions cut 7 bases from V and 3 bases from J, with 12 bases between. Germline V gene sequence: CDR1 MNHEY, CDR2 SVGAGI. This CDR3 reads CASTDLGEETQYF. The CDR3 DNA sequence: TGTGCCAGCACCGACCTTGGGGAAGAGACCCAGTACTTC.

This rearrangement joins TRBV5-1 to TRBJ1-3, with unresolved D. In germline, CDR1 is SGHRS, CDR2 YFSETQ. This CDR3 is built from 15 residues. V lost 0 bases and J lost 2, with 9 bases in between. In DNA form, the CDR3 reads TGCGCCAGCAGCTTGGCCCCGGGAGCTGGAAACACCATATATTTT. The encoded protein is CASSLAPGAGNTIYF.

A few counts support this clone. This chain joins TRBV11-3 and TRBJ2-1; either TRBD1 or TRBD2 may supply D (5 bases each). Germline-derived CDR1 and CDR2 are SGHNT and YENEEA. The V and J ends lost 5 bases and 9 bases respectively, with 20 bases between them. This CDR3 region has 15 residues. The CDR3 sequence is CASSPYGAPYGEQFF. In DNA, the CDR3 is TGTGCCAGCAGCCCCTACGGGGCTCCTTATGGTGAGCAGTTCTTC.

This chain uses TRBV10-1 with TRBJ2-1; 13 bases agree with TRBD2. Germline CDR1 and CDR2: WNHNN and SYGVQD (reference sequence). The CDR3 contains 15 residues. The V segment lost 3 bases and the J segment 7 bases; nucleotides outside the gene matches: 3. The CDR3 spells CASSDGLAGVNEQFF. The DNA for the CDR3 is TGCGCCAGCAGTGACGGACTAGCGGGAGTAAATGAGCAGTTCTTC.

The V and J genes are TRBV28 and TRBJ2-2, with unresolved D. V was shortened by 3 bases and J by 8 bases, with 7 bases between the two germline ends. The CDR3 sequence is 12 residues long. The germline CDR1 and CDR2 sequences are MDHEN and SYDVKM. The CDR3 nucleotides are TGTGCCAGCAGTTTTTCCCCGGGGGAGCTGTTTTTT. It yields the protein CASSFSPGELFF.

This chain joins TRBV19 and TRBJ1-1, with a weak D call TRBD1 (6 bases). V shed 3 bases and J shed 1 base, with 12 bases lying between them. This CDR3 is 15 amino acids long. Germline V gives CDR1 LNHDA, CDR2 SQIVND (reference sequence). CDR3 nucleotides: TGTGCCAGTAGTATCCGGACAGCTACGAACACTGAAGCTTTCTTT. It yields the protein CASSIRTATNTEAFF.

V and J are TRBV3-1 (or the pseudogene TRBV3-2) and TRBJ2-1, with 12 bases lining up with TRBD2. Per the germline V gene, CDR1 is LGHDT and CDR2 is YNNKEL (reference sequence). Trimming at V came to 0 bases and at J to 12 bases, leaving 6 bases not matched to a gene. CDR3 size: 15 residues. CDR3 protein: CASSQDSASGRGQFF. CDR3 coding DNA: TGTGCCAGCAGCCAAGATTCGGCTAGCGGGAGGGGGCAGTTCTTC.

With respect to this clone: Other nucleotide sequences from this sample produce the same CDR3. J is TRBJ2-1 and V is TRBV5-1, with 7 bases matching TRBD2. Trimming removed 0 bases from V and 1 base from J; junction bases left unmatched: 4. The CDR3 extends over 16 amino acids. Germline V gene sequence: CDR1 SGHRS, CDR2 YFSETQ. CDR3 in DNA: TGCGCCAGCAGCTTGGCAGCGGGGAGGTCCTACAATGAGCAGTTCTTC. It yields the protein CASSLAAGRSYNEQFF.

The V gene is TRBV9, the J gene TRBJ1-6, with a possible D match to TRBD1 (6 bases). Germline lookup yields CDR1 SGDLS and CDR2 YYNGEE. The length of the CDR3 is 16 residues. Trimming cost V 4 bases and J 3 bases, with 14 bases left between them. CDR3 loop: CASSPVEDSYNSPLHF. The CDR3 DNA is TGTGCCAGCAGCCCGGTCGAGGACAGCTATAATTCACCCCTCCACTTT.

The chain's CDR3 is CASKRPRMNTEAFF. The DNA for the CDR3 is TGTGCCAGTAAGCGCCCACGAATGAACACTGAAGCTTTCTTT. The chain joins TRBV19 to TRBJ1-1, with D hard to call. Trimming pared 7 bases from V and 0 bases from J, leaving 12 bases between. The CDR3 loop spans 14 amino acids. The germline V gene has CDR1 LNHDA and CDR2 SQIVND (reference sequence).

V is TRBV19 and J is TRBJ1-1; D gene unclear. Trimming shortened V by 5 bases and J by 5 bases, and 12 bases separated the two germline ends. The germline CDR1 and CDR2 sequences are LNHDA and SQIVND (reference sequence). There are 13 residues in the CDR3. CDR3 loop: CASSSIRGTEAFF. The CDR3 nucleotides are TGTGCCAGTAGTTCCATACGTGGAACTGAAGCTTTCTTT.

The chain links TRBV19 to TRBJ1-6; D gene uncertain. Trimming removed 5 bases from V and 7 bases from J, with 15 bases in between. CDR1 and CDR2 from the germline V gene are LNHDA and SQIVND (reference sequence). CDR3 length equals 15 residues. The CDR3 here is CASSSRRRENSPLHF. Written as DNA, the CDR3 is TGTGCCAGTAGTTCCCGAAGAAGAGAAAATTCACCCCTCCACTTT. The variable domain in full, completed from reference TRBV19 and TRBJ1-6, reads DGGITQSPKYLFRKEGQNVTLSCEQNLNHDAMYWYRQDPGQGLRLIYYSQIVNDFQKGDIAEGYSVSREKKESFPLTVTSAQKNPTAFYLCASSSRRRENSPLHFGNGTRLTVT.

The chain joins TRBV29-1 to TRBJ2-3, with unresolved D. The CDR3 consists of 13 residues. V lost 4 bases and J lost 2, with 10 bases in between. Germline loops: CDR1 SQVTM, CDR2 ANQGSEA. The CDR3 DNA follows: TGCAGCGTTGGGCTAGAATTCACAGATACGCAGTATTTT. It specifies CSVGLEFTDTQYF.

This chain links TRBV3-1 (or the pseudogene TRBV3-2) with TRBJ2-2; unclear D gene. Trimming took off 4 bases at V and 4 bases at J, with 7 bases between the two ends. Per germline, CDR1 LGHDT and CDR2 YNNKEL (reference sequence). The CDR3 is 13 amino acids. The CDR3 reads CASSPEATGELFF. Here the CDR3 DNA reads TGTGCCAGCAGCCCGGAAGCCACCGGGGAGCTGTTTTTT.

For the CDR3, the DNA is TGTGCCACCACCGGGGCTCTGGATGAGCAGTTCTTC. Translating gives CATTGALDEQFF. The rearrangement links TRBV24-1 to TRBJ2-1; perhaps D is TRBD1 or TRBD2 (5 bases each). Per the germline V gene, CDR1 is KGHDR and CDR2 is SFDVKD. V was trimmed by 8 bases and J by 8 bases, leaving 12 bases between them. CDR3 length: 12 amino acids.

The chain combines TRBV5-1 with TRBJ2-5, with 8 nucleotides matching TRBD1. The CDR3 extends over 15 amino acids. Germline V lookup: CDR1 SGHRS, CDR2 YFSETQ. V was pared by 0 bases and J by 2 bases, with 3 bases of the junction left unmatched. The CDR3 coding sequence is TGCGCCAGCAGCTTGGGGGGACAGGTGCAAGAGACCCAGTACTTC. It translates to CASSLGGQVQETQYF.

CDR3 amino acids: CASSEQGAMADTQYF. CDR3 bases: TGTGCCAGCAGTGAACAGGGGGCGATGGCAGATACGCAGTATTTT. The chain employs TRBV28 and TRBJ2-3; 9 bases align to TRBD1. The CDR3 covers 15 residues. V lost 5 bases, J lost 4 bases, and 7 bases stayed unmatched. The germline V gene encodes CDR1 MDHEN and CDR2 SYDVKM.

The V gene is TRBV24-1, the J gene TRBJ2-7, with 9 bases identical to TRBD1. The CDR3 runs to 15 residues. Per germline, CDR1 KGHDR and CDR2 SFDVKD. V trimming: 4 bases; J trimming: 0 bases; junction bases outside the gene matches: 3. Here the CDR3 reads CATSDPGQGSYEQYF. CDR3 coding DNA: TGTGCCACCAGTGACCCGGGACAGGGCTCCTACGAGCAGTACTTC.